These 21 T cell receptor beta chains came from one sample sequenced in a study of blood T cell repertoires in COVID-19. Data came from immunoSEQ multiplex PCR; TCRdb stores just in-frame clones and leaves some out. The sample has about 330,000 clones, 87% seen once; the top ten hold roughly a tenth. Sequenced: peripheral blood. All receptors derive from a man aged 30-40 years with COVID-19, enrolled during active disease.

This clone was seen only once. The chain recombines TRBV6-2 or TRBV6-3 with TRBJ1-2, with D possibly TRBD1 on 5 matching bases. CDR3 size: 14 residues. The germline V gene encodes CDR1 MNHEY and CDR2 SVGEGT. Trimming pared 5 bases from V and 4 bases from J, leaving 14 bases between. In nucleotides, the CDR3 is TGTGCCAGCAGTCCGACAGAAGCTCCCTATGGCTACACCTTC. Translation gives CASSPTEAPYGYTF.

This clone was detected only a few times. The chain employs TRBV25-1 and TRBJ1-1; TRBD1 agrees at 8 bases. J gave up 0 bases and V 4 bases, and 10 bases lay outside the gene matches. The CDR3 consists of 17 residues. Germline V gene sequence: CDR1 MGHDK, CDR2 SYGVNS. CDR3 bases: TGTGCCAGCAGTGCACGACAGGGGATTCCCGTGAACACTGAAGCTTTCTTT. This translates into CASSARQGIPVNTEAFF.

The rearrangement uses TRBV7-2 and TRBJ2-3; 10 nucleotides line up with TRBD2. The V gene's germline CDR1 is SGHTA and CDR2 FQGNSA. The V and J ends lost 8 bases and 5 bases, in that order; junction bases with no gene match: 13. CDR3 length: 16 amino acids. CDR3 region: CASLKAGGPFGDTQYF. The CDR3, as DNA: TGTGCCAGCCTTAAAGCGGGAGGGCCGTTTGGAGATACGCAGTATTTT.

V usage is TRBV20-1 and J usage is TRBJ2-5; no clear D gene. The CDR3 runs to 11 residues. Trimming removed 6 bases from V and 4 bases from J, with 9 bases in between. Looked up from germline, CDR1 is DFQATT and CDR2 is SNEGSKA (reference sequence). The CDR3 nucleotides are TGCAGTGCACGACCAGGAGAGACCCAGTACTTC. Translating gives CSARPGETQYF.

This chain links TRBV5-4 with TRBJ2-7; 7 bases match TRBD2. This CDR3 contains 15 residues. Germline values: CDR1 SGHNT, CDR2 YYREEE (reference sequence). The trim removed 4 bases at V and 2 bases at J, leaving 9 bases unmatched. CDR3 sequence (DNA): TGTGCCAGCAGCCCCGGGGAGGGGAGGGCCTACGAGCAGTACTTC. This codes for CASSPGEGRAYEQYF.

The V call is TRBV7-2, the J call TRBJ1-2; D perhaps matches TRBD1 (6 bases). V dropped 1 base and J dropped 2 bases, with 8 bases sitting between them. The V gene's germline CDR1 is SGHTA and CDR2 FQGNSA. The CDR3 extends over 14 amino acids. The CDR3 bases are TGTGCCAGCAGCTTAGTACAGGGCAACTATGGCTACACCTTC. Translating it yields CASSLVQGNYGYTF.

The chain has TRBV4-1 and TRBJ2-7, with a possible D match to TRBD1 (6 bases). Trimming took off 4 bases at V and 0 bases at J, with 10 bases between the two ends. This CDR3 comprises 14 residues. The germline V gene encodes CDR1 MGHRA and CDR2 YSYEKL. CDR3 region: CASSRGDISYEQYF. CDR3 nucleotides: TGCGCCAGCAGCCGTGGGGACATCTCCTACGAGCAGTACTTC.

This chain joins TRBV11-3 and TRBJ2-5; 8 nucleotides line up with TRBD2. The V segment lost 5 bases and the J segment 3 bases; nucleotides outside the gene matches: 5. Looked up from germline, CDR1 is SGHNT and CDR2 is YENEEA. The CDR3 spans 14 residues. DNA of the CDR3: TGTGCCAGCAGCAGCGGGAGCTTTGAAGAGACCCAGTACTTC. This sequence encodes CASSSGSFEETQYF.

V gene TRBV5-1 combines with J gene TRBJ2-7; TRBD1 agrees at 9 bases. The germline V gene has CDR1 SGHRS and CDR2 YFSETQ. CDR3 length: 16 residues. The V segment lost 4 bases and the J segment 4 bases; nucleotides outside the gene matches: 12. The CDR3 bases are TGCGCCAGCAGCACTTTGACAGGGGGGTCAGTTTACGAGCAGTACTTC. Protein: CASSTLTGGSVYEQYF.

The chain uses TRBV11-3 and TRBJ2-1; 9 bases are a match to TRBD2. CDR3 length: 14 residues. Germline CDR1 SGHNT, CDR2 YENEEA. Unmatched junction bases numbered 2, after V lost 4 bases and J lost 4 bases. CDR3 loop: CASSSGLAYNEQFF. The CDR3 bases are TGTGCCAGCAGCTCAGGACTAGCGTACAATGAGCAGTTCTTC.

The J gene is TRBJ1-2, the V gene TRBV18; 10 nucleotides match TRBD1. CDR1 and CDR2 from the germline V gene are KGHSH and LQKENI. The length of the CDR3 is 14 residues. V lost 3 bases and J lost 2; bases outside the gene matches: 0. CDR3 loop: CASSPGQGNYGYTF. CDR3 nucleotide sequence: TGTGCCAGCTCACCGGGACAGGGGAACTATGGCTACACCTTC.

This sequence joins TRBV29-1 and TRBJ2-7; 11 positions match TRBD1. There are 14 residues in the CDR3. Germline V gene sequence: CDR1 SQVTM, CDR2 ANQGSEA. The V gene end was trimmed by 5 bases and the J gene end by 2 bases; junction bases not matched to a gene: 5. The CDR3: CSVLRTGGTYEQYF. CDR3 nucleotides: TGCAGCGTTCTACGGACAGGGGGCACCTACGAGCAGTACTTC.

The chain is built from TRBV3-1 (or the pseudogene TRBV3-2) and TRBJ1-5; D not resolved. Looked up from germline, CDR1 is LGHDT and CDR2 is YNNKEL (reference sequence). V lost 0 bases and J 3 bases, leaving 3 bases between the germline ends. The CDR3 is 13 residues long. The CDR3 DNA is TGTGCCAGCAGCCAAGATAACAATCAGCCCCAGCATTTT. Its protein is CASSQDNNQPQHF.

CDR3 nucleotide sequence: TGTGCCAGCAGTTTGGACAGGGTCGGACAGCCCCAGCATTTT. This encodes CASSLDRVGQPQHF. This chain joins TRBV7-9 and TRBJ1-5, with 8 bases that match TRBD1. The CDR3 consists of 14 residues. Germline loops: CDR1 SEHNR, CDR2 FQNEAQ (reference sequence). The ends lost 6 bases at V and 7 bases at J; junction bases unmatched: 8.

CDR3: CASSFPRAGRGEQYF. In nucleotides, the CDR3 is TGTGCCAGCAGTTTCCCCAGAGCGGGAAGGGGCGAGCAGTACTTC. The V call is TRBV28, the J call TRBJ2-7; 7 positions agree with TRBD2. Per germline, CDR1 MDHEN and CDR2 SYDVKM. With V trimmed by 3 bases and J by 6 bases, 11 bases remained unmatched. CDR3 length equals 15 residues.

This clone was seen only once. This chain links TRBV9 with TRBJ2-5; 8 bases align to TRBD1. CDR1 SGDLS and CDR2 YYNGEE come from the germline V gene. The ends lost 0 bases at V and 2 bases at J; junction bases unmatched: 3. This CDR3 contains 15 residues. The DNA for the CDR3 is TGTGCCAGCAGCGTAGGGGACAGGTTACAAGAGACCCAGTACTTC. Its protein is CASSVGDRLQETQYF. Supplemented by reference TRBV9 and TRBJ2-5, the full variable domain reads DSGVTQTPKHLITATGQRVTLRCSPRSGDLSVYWYQQSLDQGLQFLIQYYNGEERAKGNILERFSAQQFPDLHSELNLSSLELGDSALYFCASSVGDRLQETQYFGPGTRLLVL.

The rearrangement joins TRBV5-1 to TRBJ1-1; D is undetermined. The CDR3 totals 13 residues. CDR1 and CDR2 (germline): SGHRS, YFSETQ. V shed 1 base and J shed 1 base, with 5 bases lying between them. CDR3 region: CASSLQQNTEAFF. For the CDR3, the DNA is TGCGCCAGCAGCTTGCAACAGAACACTGAAGCTTTCTTT.

The chain recombines TRBV12-3 or TRBV12-4 with TRBJ1-2; possibly TRBD1 for D (5 bases). Trimming took off 6 bases at V and 4 bases at J, with 12 bases between the two ends. The CDR3 runs 13 residues. In DNA form, the CDR3 reads TGTGCCAGCAGCGGGGGGGTGCGCTATGGCTACACCTTC. Its protein is CASSGGVRYGYTF.

This chain uses TRBV19 with TRBJ1-1, with a possible D match to TRBD1 (6 bases). V was trimmed by 4 bases and J by 1 base, leaving 7 bases between them. This CDR3 has 13 amino acids. CDR1 and CDR2 from the germline V gene are LNHDA and SQIVND (reference sequence). The CDR3 DNA reads as TGTGCCAGTAGTAAGACAGGGAACACTGAAGCTTTCTTT. Its protein product is CASSKTGNTEAFF.

This chain joins TRBV4-3 and TRBJ2-7; perhaps TRBD1 as D (5 bases). Germline V CDR1 and CDR2: LGHNA, YSLEER. V was shortened by 0 bases and J by 3 bases, with 15 bases between the two germline ends. This CDR3 is built from 16 residues. Written as DNA, the CDR3 is TGCGCCAGCAGCCAAGATTTTGACAGTCCTTTCTACGAGCAGTACTTC. Translating gives CASSQDFDSPFYEQYF.

The sample holds one count of this clone. This chain uses TRBV18 with TRBJ2-7, with 11 positions matching TRBD1. This CDR3 comprises 15 residues. Germline V CDR1 and CDR2: KGHSH, LQKENI. J was trimmed by 4 bases and V by 5 bases; bases with no gene match: 7. CDR3 nucleotides: TGTGCCAGCTCAGGCTCCGGGACAGGGGGTTACGAGCAGTACTTC. Amino acid sequence: CASSGSGTGGYEQYF. Full variable domain (outside the CDR3, taken from reference TRBV18 and TRBJ2-7): NAGVMQNPRHLVRRRGQEARLRCSPMKGHSHVYWYRQLPEEGLKFMVYLQKENIIDESGMPKERFSAEFPKEGPSILRIQQVVRGDSAAYFCASSGSGTGGYEQYFGPGTRLTVT.